The 14 T cell receptor beta chains listed next were all sequenced from one sample in a study of a mutant IDH1 vaccine in newly diagnosed glioma. These TCRs are of unknown antigen specificity. The time point was: week 47, end of study. A single vaccine dose contained 300 ug of mutant IDH1 20-mer peptide, and topical imiquimod was used with it. The data were produced by immunoSEQ multiplex PCR, yet TCRdb's version contains in-frame clones alone and is incomplete. Counted here are about 83,000 clones, roughly 77% occurring once; the ten biggest clones make up more than 5%. The sample consisted of PBMCs, taken from a glioma patient whose treatment included an IDH1 peptide vaccine. These receptors all come from a man aged 35 to 55 with glioma.

The V gene is TRBV15, the J gene TRBJ2-3, with D maybe TRBD2 (6 bases). This CDR3 spans 18 amino acids. V lost 0 bases and J 1 base, leaving 17 bases between the germline ends. The germline gives CDR1 LNHNV, CDR2 YYDKDF (reference sequence). The CDR3 here is CATSREGGRGLRTDTQYF. DNA of the CDR3: TGTGCCACCAGCAGAGAGGGGGGAAGAGGTCTACGCACAGATACGCAGTATTTT.

Notes on this clone: Because the CDR3 is missing its conserved closing phenylalanine or tryptophan, this is likely a read error. It is unclear where the CDR3 begins or ends on the DNA, so no DNA is shown, and the CDR3 is as TCRdb lists it. This chain connects TRBV10-1 to TRBJ2-7; the D segment call TRBD1 is taken from the table without a DNA check. Looked up from germline, CDR1 is WNHNN and CDR2 is SYGVQD (reference sequence). Ends included, the CDR3 has 11 residues. CDR3 protein: CASKDRGLGCI.

This clone was seen just once. The rearrangement joins TRBV9 to TRBJ2-3; D not certain. CDR1 and CDR2 from the germline V gene are SGDLS and YYNGEE. Deletions cut 4 bases from V and 6 bases from J, with 15 bases between. This CDR3 has 14 amino acids. Written as DNA, the CDR3 is TGTGCCAGCAGCCCCGGCACCGCTCGCGATACGCAGTATTTT. Translation: CASSPGTARDTQYF.

Concerning this clone: The sample contains more than one DNA sequence encoding this CDR3. The chain recombines TRBV9 with TRBJ2-3; a weak D match, TRBD2 (6 bases). V lost 0 bases and J 2 bases, leaving 10 bases between the germline ends. Looked up from germline, CDR1 is SGDLS and CDR2 is YYNGEE. This CDR3 has 15 residues. CDR3 residues: CASSVGGTNTDTQYF. CDR3 DNA: TGTGCCAGCAGCGTAGGCGGGACCAACACAGATACGCAGTATTTT.

As to this clone: One end of the junction does not line up with germline, which may come from a read error. This sequence joins TRBV7-7 and TRBJ2-1; 8 bases map to TRBD2. CDR1 SSHAT and CDR2 FNYEAQ come from the germline V gene (reference sequence). This CDR3 has 15 residues. In DNA, the CDR3 is TGTGCTAGCAGCCCCCCCAGCGGGGGCCTTAATGAGCAGTTCTTC. This gives the protein CASSPPSGGLNEQFF.

This chain joins TRBV7-2 and TRBJ2-2; 10 bases align to TRBD2. Germline V CDR1 and CDR2: SGHTA, FQGNSA. V shed 5 bases and J 4 bases; nucleotides not matched to a gene: 7. This CDR3 comprises 16 residues. Written as DNA, the CDR3 is TGTGCCAGCAGCCGACGTACTAGCGGGGTCACCGGGGAGCTGTTTTTT. Protein product: CASSRRTSGVTGELFF.

This clone is a singleton in its sample. The rearrangement joins TRBV4-2 to TRBJ2-6; D is unresolved. V lost 0 bases, J lost 0 bases, and 6 bases lay in between. Germline V CDR1 and CDR2: LGHNA, YNFKEQ. This CDR3 has 16 residues. The CDR3, as DNA: TGTGCCAGCAGCCAAGATGGCGCCTCTGGGGCCAACGTCCTGACTTTC. Amino acid sequence: CASSQDGASGANVLTF.

Note on this clone: Its ends do not fully match the called genes, so a read error is possible. CDR3 loop: CTSSSWTETNEKLFF. CDR3 nucleotides: TGTACCAGCAGCTCCTGGACAGAAACCAATGAAAAACTGTTTTTT. This chain connects TRBV7-9 to TRBJ1-4, with D possibly TRBD1 on 6 matching bases. Germline CDR1 SEHNR, CDR2 FQNEAQ (reference sequence). CDR3 size: 15 residues.

The V and J genes are TRBV5-4 and TRBJ2-5; D is uncertain. The CDR3 has 13 residues. The V end lost 0 bases, the J end lost 2 bases, and 5 bases lay between the germline ends. Germline V gives CDR1 SGHNT, CDR2 YYREEE (reference sequence). The CDR3 region is CASSLGRQETQYF. CDR3 bases: TGTGCCAGCAGCTTGGGCAGACAAGAGACCCAGTACTTC.

The chain uses TRBV30 and TRBJ2-2, with 8 nucleotides matching TRBD1. From germline, CDR1 is GTSNPN and CDR2 SVGIG (reference sequence). CDR3 length: 15 residues. Trimming took 0 bases from V and 0 from J; bases not matched to a gene: 0. CDR3 sequence reads: CAWSVGQANTGELFF. The CDR3 DNA sequence: TGTGCCTGGAGTGTGGGACAGGCGAACACCGGGGAGCTGTTTTTT.

CDR3 DNA sequence: TGTGCCAGCTCCGGGAGACAAACTAATGAAAAACTGTTTTTT. As protein: CASSGRQTNEKLFF. The chain employs TRBV5-5 and TRBJ1-4; the D is unclear. CDR1 is SGHKS and CDR2 is YYEKEE in the germline V gene (reference sequence). V was clipped by 7 bases and J by 1 base, with 11 bases between them. The CDR3 totals 14 residues. Combining the CDR3 with reference TRBV5-5 and TRBJ1-4 gives the whole variable domain DAGVTQSPTHLIKTRGQQVTLRCSPISGHKSVSWYQQVLGQGPQFIFQYYEKEERGRGNFPDRFSARQFPNYSSELNVNALLLGDSALYLCASSGRQTNEKLFFGSGTQLSVL.

This clone was counted between two and nine times. The chain employs TRBV5-6 and TRBJ1-1, with 8 bases identical to TRBD1. Germline assignment: CDR1 SGHDT and CDR2 YYEEEE. J gave up 4 bases and V 6 bases, and 5 bases lay outside the gene matches. This CDR3 has 13 residues. The CDR3 loop reads CASTKTGGTEAFF. The DNA for the CDR3 is TGTGCCAGCACCAAAACAGGGGGCACTGAAGCTTTCTTT.

V and J are TRBV27 and TRBJ2-2; TRBD1 might be the D (7 bases). Germline CDR1 MNHEY, CDR2 SMNVEV (reference sequence). V lost 7 bases and J 5 bases, leaving 17 bases between the germline ends. CDR3 length: 15 amino acids. The CDR3 DNA sequence: TGTGCCAGCACCTTAACAGGGGCGGGGACCGGGGAGCTGTTTTTT. Translation gives CASTLTGAGTGELFF.

The chain combines TRBV10-2 with TRBJ2-7, with 7 bases lining up with TRBD1. The ends lost 6 bases at V and 7 bases at J; junction bases unmatched: 9. This CDR3 region has 13 residues. Germline CDR1 and CDR2: WSHSY and SAAADI. CDR3 region: CASRDRRDREQYF. CDR3 coding DNA: TGCGCCAGCAGGGATCGCCGGGACAGAGAGCAGTACTTC.